The 14 T cell receptor beta chains below all came from one sample that was sequenced in a study of cytomegalovirus exposure and HLA in healthy donors. The primer mix had 60 Vbeta and 13 Jbeta primers. Using immunoSEQ multiplex PCR, the repertoire was profiled, and TCRdb retains in-frame clones only, with some absent. The profile shows around 270,000 clones, around 80% of them singletons. Sequenced: PBMCs. The receptors stem from a girl aged 2 to 10 in good health and CMV-seronegative.

Only a few counts were recorded for this clone. As DNA, the CDR3 is TGCGCCAGCAGTGAGAGGTCGCGGGACTCTAATGAGCAGTTCTTC. Protein product: CASSERSRDSNEQFF. The genes are TRBV10-1 and TRBJ2-1; possible D gene TRBD2, 6 bases. Germline V gene lookup returns CDR1 WNHNN and CDR2 SYGVQD (reference sequence). The CDR3 totals 15 residues. V was pared by 2 bases and J by 7 bases, with 15 bases between.

Only a few counts were recorded for this clone. The chain joins TRBV30 to TRBJ2-4; 11 bases fit TRBD1. Unmatched junction bases numbered 10, after V lost 5 bases and J lost 13 bases. Germline CDR1 GTSNPN, CDR2 SVGIG (reference sequence). The length of the CDR3 is 13 residues. The CDR3 here is CAWRRTGGAGQYF. The DNA of the CDR3 is TGTGCCTGGCGTAGGACAGGGGGCGCGGGACAGTACTTC.

V is TRBV28 and J is TRBJ2-5, with D maybe TRBD2 (5 bases). V was shortened by 2 bases and J by 11 bases, with 12 bases between the two germline ends. The germline V gene encodes CDR1 MDHEN and CDR2 SYDVKM. The CDR3 sequence is 12 residues long. The CDR3 sequence: CASSLPGWEQYF. The CDR3 DNA is TGTGCCAGCAGTTTACCCGGTTGGGAGCAGTACTTC.

Concerning this clone itself: At one end, the junction sequence differs from germline, possibly due to a read error. This sequence joins TRBV7-9 and TRBJ1-4; 7 nucleotides line up with TRBD1. Germline CDR1 reads SEHNR; CDR2 reads FQNEAQ (reference sequence). The CDR3 runs 15 residues. CDR3 protein: CSSSKRQGSNEKLFF. The DNA for the CDR3 is TGTTCCAGCAGTAAGAGACAGGGCTCTAATGAAAAACTGTTTTTT.

The chain links TRBV9 to TRBJ1-6; D uncertain. V was clipped by 2 bases and J by 4 bases, with 7 bases between them. The CDR3 spans 14 residues. The germline CDR1 and CDR2 sequences are SGDLS and YYNGEE. The chain's CDR3 is CASSVTGYNSPLHF. CDR3 in DNA: TGTGCCAGCAGCGTCACTGGTTATAATTCACCCCTCCACTTT.

This clone was detected a few times. The chain carries TRBV6-1 and TRBJ2-1; 12 nucleotides line up with TRBD2. V lost 8 bases to trimming and J lost 3 bases; unmatched junction nucleotides: 2. The CDR3 has 14 amino acids. The germline CDR1 and CDR2 sequences are MNHNS and SASEGT. CDR3 in amino acids: CASPGLAGYNEQFF. The CDR3 DNA is TGTGCCAGCCCGGGACTAGCGGGCTACAATGAGCAGTTCTTC.

This clone occurred once. This chain joins TRBV4-1 and TRBJ1-6; D uncertain. The CDR3 totals 18 residues. Germline CDR1 and CDR2: MGHRA and YSYEKL. V was clipped by 0 bases and J by 0 bases, with 12 bases between them. CDR3 in DNA: TGCGCCAGCAGCCAAGATCGACTTAGGAGCTCCTATAATTCACCCCTCCACTTT. Residues: CASSQDRLRSSYNSPLHF.

CDR3 amino acids: CASPPASGDYNEQFF. CDR3 sequence (DNA): TGTGCCAGCCCACCGGCTAGCGGAGATTACAATGAGCAGTTCTTC. The V call is TRBV7-9, the J call TRBJ2-1, with 7 bases fitting TRBD2. The germline gives CDR1 SEHNR, CDR2 FQNEAQ (reference sequence). V gave up 8 bases and J gave up 4 bases; unmatched junction bases: 11. The CDR3 runs to 15 residues.

The chain links TRBV27 to TRBJ1-4; 10 bases match TRBD1. The length of the CDR3 is 18 residues. J was trimmed by 0 bases and V by 6 bases; bases with no gene match: 10. Germline CDR1 is MNHEY and CDR2 is SMNVEV (reference sequence). The CDR3 DNA is TGTGCCAGCAGCCCACTGGGACAGGGGACGTCAACTAATGAAAAACTGTTTTTT. Translated, it gives CASSPLGQGTSTNEKLFF.

This clone appeared once. The J gene is TRBJ1-5, the V gene TRBV11-2, with a tentative D call TRBD1 (5 bases). V was trimmed by 2 bases and J by 5 bases, leaving 16 bases between them. The CDR3 consists of 16 residues. Germline CDR1 reads SGHAT; CDR2 reads FQNNGV. CDR3 sequence (DNA): TGTGCCAGCAGCTTATCCCCCCAGGGAAAGGATCAGCCCCAGCATTTT. It is translated as CASSLSPQGKDQPQHF.

The chain uses TRBV2 and TRBJ2-5; D is possibly TRBD2 (7 bases). The V gene lost 7 bases and the J gene lost 2 bases, with 17 bases spanning the gap. Germline values: CDR1 SNHLY, CDR2 FYNNEI. This CDR3 spans 15 amino acids. The DNA of the CDR3 is TGTGCCAGCAATAGGGGGGGGTATGAGCAAGAGACCCAGTACTTC. Its translation is CASNRGGYEQETQYF.

The J gene is TRBJ2-3, the V gene TRBV7-2; 12 bases match TRBD2. The CDR3 totals 16 residues. V shed 2 bases and J 4 bases; nucleotides not matched to a gene: 4. CDR1 and CDR2 from the germline V gene are SGHTA and FQGNSA. The CDR3 spells CASSLKLAGGPDTQYF. The CDR3 region has the DNA TGTGCCAGCAGCTTAAAACTAGCGGGAGGTCCAGATACGCAGTATTTT.

The chain joins TRBV29-1 to TRBJ2-7; 8 nucleotides match TRBD2. V lost 6 bases and J lost 6; bases outside the gene matches: 7. CDR1 and CDR2 from the germline V gene are SQVTM and ANQGSEA. CDR3 length: 12 residues. In DNA, the CDR3 is TGCAGCGTGGCCGGGACTAGGGGCGAGCAGTACTTC. The encoded protein is CSVAGTRGEQYF.

The chain joins TRBV5-4 to TRBJ2-7; TRBD2 might be the D (5 bases). CDR1 is SGHNT and CDR2 is YYREEE in the germline V gene (reference sequence). The V gene lost 5 bases and the J gene lost 5 bases, with 14 bases spanning the gap. CDR3 length: 13 residues. The CDR3 DNA follows: TGTGCCAGCAGGCTGGGGAGAGGCGACGAGCAGTACTTC. This encodes CASRLGRGDEQYF. The entire variable domain, with the rest obtained from reference TRBV5-4 and TRBJ2-7, is as follows: ETGVTQSPTHLIKTRGQQVTLRCSSQSGHNTVSWYQQALGQGPQFIFQYYREEENGRGNFPPRFSGLQFPNYSSELNVNALELDDSALYLCASRLGRGDEQYFGPGTRLTVT.